Listed below are T cell receptor beta chains from one sample, sequenced in a study of cytomegalovirus exposure and HLA in healthy donors. Sequencing was performed with immunoSEQ multiplex PCR; in TCRdb, only in-frame clones are kept and a portion is missing. The table has tens of thousands of clones, 94% seen once. Sample: PBMCs. All receptors come from a young man in good health and CMV-seropositive. Each CDR3 is given with its conserved first and last residue. D genes are given only for firm matches. The size entry is marked missing in some rows and otherwise reads once, few, many or a size class.

cdr3_length: 15
clone_size: NA
d_call: TRBD2
v_call: TRBV7-9
j_call: TRBJ2-3
cdr3_nt: TGTGCCAGCAGCCCGGGACTAGCGGTGGTGGATACGCAGTATTTT
cdr3_aa: CASSPGLAVVDTQYF

cdr3_length: 13
clone_size: NA
d_call: NA
v_call: TRBV4-2
j_call: TRBJ2-7
cdr3_nt: TGTGCCAGCAGTCGATTAGAGGGCTACGAGCAGTACTTC
cdr3_aa: CASSRLEGYEQYF

cdr3_length: 13
clone_size: NA
d_call: NA
v_call: TRBV9
j_call: TRBJ2-3
cdr3_nt: TGTGCCAGCAGCGGACTATACACAGATACGCAGTATTTT
cdr3_aa: CASSGLYTDTQYF

cdr3_length: 14
clone_size: NA
d_call: TRBD1
v_call: TRBV2
j_call: TRBJ1-2
cdr3_nt: TGTGCCAGCAGTGCATTACAGGGGGGAAATGGCTACACCTTC
cdr3_aa: CASSALQGGNGYTF

cdr3_length: 18
clone_size: NA
d_call: TRBD2
v_call: TRBV12-5
j_call: TRBJ2-7
cdr3_nt: TGTGCTAGTGGTACGACCGGGACTAGCGGACTCTCGGGCTACGAGCAGTACTTC
cdr3_aa: CASGTTGTSGLSGYEQYF

cdr3_length: 14
clone_size: NA
d_call: TRBD1
v_call: TRBV2
j_call: TRBJ2-7
cdr3_nt: TGTGCCAGCAGTAACAGGGGCACCTCCTACGAGCAGTACTTC
cdr3_aa: CASSNRGTSYEQYF

cdr3_length: 14
clone_size: NA
d_call: NA
v_call: TRBV5-1
j_call: TRBJ2-1
cdr3_nt: TGCGCCAGCAGCTTGCAACAGACCTACAATGAGCAGTTCTTC
cdr3_aa: CASSLQQTYNEQFF

cdr3_length: 14
clone_size: NA
d_call: TRBD2
v_call: TRBV18
j_call: TRBJ2-7
cdr3_nt: TGTGCCAGCTCACCAGCGGGAGGGCCGTACGAGCAGTACTTC
cdr3_aa: CASSPAGGPYEQYF

cdr3_length: 15
clone_size: NA
d_call: TRBD1
v_call: TRBV7-3
j_call: TRBJ2-2
cdr3_nt: TGTGCCAGCAGCCTTACGACAGGGGGAGCCGGGGAGCTGTTTTTT
cdr3_aa: CASSLTTGGAGELFF

cdr3_length: 15
clone_size: NA
d_call: NA
v_call: TRBV5-6
j_call: TRBJ1-1
cdr3_nt: TGTGCCAGCAGCTTGGGTTACCAGATGAACACTGAAGCTTTCTTT
cdr3_aa: CASSLGYQMNTEAFF

cdr3_length: 15
clone_size: NA
d_call: TRBD2
v_call: TRBV5-1
j_call: TRBJ2-1
cdr3_nt: TGCGCCACCTCCGCCGGGACTAGCGTGGGCAATGAGCAGTTCTTC
cdr3_aa: CATSAGTSVGNEQFF

cdr3_length: 17
clone_size: once
d_call: NA
v_call: TRBV2
j_call: TRBJ2-3
cdr3_nt: TGTGCCAGCACTCTGGGACAAAAGTTTCTTAACACAGATACGCAGTATTTT
cdr3_aa: CASTLGQKFLNTDTQYF

cdr3_length: 14
clone_size: NA
d_call: NA
v_call: TRBV4-1
j_call: TRBJ1-2
cdr3_nt: TGCGCCAGCAGCCAAGAACTTCCAGGGAAAGGCTACACCTTC
cdr3_aa: CASSQELPGKGYTF

cdr3_length: 14
clone_size: NA
d_call: TRBD1
v_call: TRBV5-1
j_call: TRBJ1-2
cdr3_nt: TGCGCCAGCAGTGGGGACAGAATTAACTATGGCTACACCTTC
cdr3_aa: CASSGDRINYGYTF

cdr3_length: 15
clone_size: NA
d_call: TRBD2
v_call: TRBV30
j_call: TRBJ2-1
cdr3_nt: TGTGCCTGGACCCGGCTAGCGGGGGGTTTCAATGAGCAGTTCTTC
cdr3_aa: CAWTRLAGGFNEQFF

cdr3_length: 17
clone_size: NA
d_call: TRBD1
v_call: TRBV27
j_call: TRBJ1-1
cdr3_nt: TGTGCCAGCAGCTCTTGGACAGGGGGCGCCGGGGGCACTGAAGCTTTCTTT
cdr3_aa: CASSSWTGGAGGTEAFF

cdr3_length: 17
clone_size: NA
d_call: TRBD2
v_call: TRBV7-9
j_call: TRBJ2-3
cdr3_nt: TGTGCCAGCAGCACCGGGACTAGCGGGGGGGCGAAAGATACGCAGTATTTT
cdr3_aa: CASSTGTSGGAKDTQYF

cdr3_length: 13
clone_size: NA
d_call: TRBD2
v_call: TRBV29-1
j_call: TRBJ2-7
cdr3_nt: TGCAGCGTGGGGGATTGGACTAGCTACGAGCAGTACTTC
cdr3_aa: CSVGDWTSYEQYF

cdr3_length: 14
clone_size: NA
d_call: TRBD1
v_call: TRBV5-6
j_call: TRBJ2-7
cdr3_nt: TGTGCCAGAAACCGGGACAGCCGTTTCTACGAGCAGTACTTC
cdr3_aa: CARNRDSRFYEQYF

cdr3_length: 11
clone_size: NA
d_call: TRBD1
v_call: TRBV29-1
j_call: TRBJ1-2
cdr3_nt: TGCAGCGTGGGACAGAGCTATGGCTACACCTTC
cdr3_aa: CSVGQSYGYTF

cdr3_length: 12
clone_size: once
d_call: NA
v_call: TRBV27
j_call: TRBJ2-7
cdr3_nt: TGTGCCAGCAGCCTCCGGGGAGGCGAGCAGTACTTC
cdr3_aa: CASSLRGGEQYF

cdr3_length: 13
clone_size: NA
d_call: NA
v_call: TRBV2
j_call: TRBJ1-2
cdr3_nt: TGTGCCAGCAGCCTCGACAGGACCTATGGCTACACCTTC
cdr3_aa: CASSLDRTYGYTF

cdr3_length: 14
clone_size: NA
d_call: NA
v_call: TRBV6-1
j_call: TRBJ1-3
cdr3_nt: TGTGCCAGCAGTGAGCAGGGGAATGGAAACACCATATATTTT
cdr3_aa: CASSEQGNGNTIYF

cdr3_length: 16
clone_size: NA
d_call: NA
v_call: TRBV18
j_call: TRBJ1-4
cdr3_nt: TGTGCCAGCTCACAGCTCAGACAGGCAACTAATGAAAAACTGTTTTTT
cdr3_aa: CASSQLRQATNEKLFF

cdr3_length: 16
clone_size: once
d_call: NA
v_call: TRBV5-1
j_call: TRBJ1-1
cdr3_nt: TGCGCCAGCAGCTTGACCCCAATTGGAGGGAACACTGAAGCTTTCTTT
cdr3_aa: CASSLTPIGGNTEAFF

cdr3_length: 13
clone_size: NA
d_call: NA
v_call: TRBV19
j_call: TRBJ2-3
cdr3_nt: TGTGCCAGCCACGGATTCGGGGCAGATACGCAGTATTTT
cdr3_aa: CASHGFGADTQYF

cdr3_length: 17
clone_size: NA
d_call: NA
v_call: TRBV18
j_call: TRBJ2-7
cdr3_nt: TGTGCCAGCTCACCAAGAGGAGGACTGAGGAGCTCCTACGAGCAGTACTTC
cdr3_aa: CASSPRGGLRSSYEQYF

cdr3_length: 15
clone_size: NA
d_call: TRBD2
v_call: TRBV9
j_call: TRBJ2-2
cdr3_nt: TGTGCCAGCAGCGTCGCAACTAGCGGGGCCGGGGAGCTGTTTTTT
cdr3_aa: CASSVATSGAGELFF

cdr3_length: 15
clone_size: NA
d_call: TRBD1
v_call: TRBV10-1
j_call: TRBJ1-5
cdr3_nt: TGCGCCAGTCACCCGCACAGGGGTAGCAATCAGCCCCAGCATTTT
cdr3_aa: CASHPHRGSNQPQHF

cdr3_length: 14
clone_size: few
d_call: NA
v_call: TRBV5-1
j_call: TRBJ2-1
cdr3_nt: TGCGCCAGCAGGCTGGACGGGGGAACGAATGAGCAGTTCTTC
cdr3_aa: CASRLDGGTNEQFF

cdr3_length: 15
clone_size: NA
d_call: TRBD2
v_call: TRBV29-1
j_call: TRBJ2-1
cdr3_nt: TGCAGCGCCGCTAGCGGGAGTGGAACCTACAATGAGCAGTTCTTC
cdr3_aa: CSAASGSGTYNEQFF

cdr3_length: 12
clone_size: NA
d_call: TRBD1
v_call: TRBV28
j_call: TRBJ1-4
cdr3_nt: TGTGCCAGCGGGACAGGGAGGGAAAAACTGTTTTTT
cdr3_aa: CASGTGREKLFF

cdr3_length: 20
clone_size: NA
d_call: NA
v_call: TRBV1
j_call: TRBJ2-5
cdr3_nt: TGCACCAGCAGAGTGCCCGCCGAACTAGCGGGGGGGCCGGGTGTGGAGACCCAGTACTTC
cdr3_aa: CTSRVPAELAGGPGVETQYF

cdr3_length: 18
clone_size: NA
d_call: TRBD2
v_call: TRBV28
j_call: TRBJ2-1
cdr3_nt: TGTGCCAGCAGTTTCCTCTACCTCATAGCGGGGTCCTACAATGAGCAGTTCTTC
cdr3_aa: CASSFLYLIAGSYNEQFF

cdr3_length: 15
clone_size: NA
d_call: NA
v_call: TRBV30
j_call: TRBJ1-2
cdr3_nt: TGTGCCTGGAGTGTACTGGGGCGCCCGAGTGGTGGCTACACCTTC
cdr3_aa: CAWSVLGRPSGGYTF

cdr3_length: 15
clone_size: NA
d_call: TRBD1
v_call: TRBV11-3
j_call: TRBJ2-1
cdr3_nt: TGTGCCAGCAGCTTGGGGACAGGGGCCACCTATGAGCAGTTCTTC
cdr3_aa: CASSLGTGATYEQFF

cdr3_length: 17
clone_size: NA
d_call: TRBD2
v_call: TRBV10-3
j_call: TRBJ2-5
cdr3_nt: TGTGCCATCAGTGAATCGAGGGCTAGCGGGAGAGGTGAGACCCAGTACTTC
cdr3_aa: CAISESRASGRGETQYF

cdr3_length: 14
clone_size: NA
d_call: NA
v_call: TRBV5-1
j_call: TRBJ1-6
cdr3_nt: TGCGCCAGCAGCTTGTATGGGGGAGGTTCACCCCTCCACTTT
cdr3_aa: CASSLYGGGSPLHF

cdr3_length: 17
clone_size: NA
d_call: NA
v_call: TRBV25-1
j_call: TRBJ2-2
cdr3_nt: TGTGCCAGCAGTGGGGGCGGGGGACAGGCGAACACCGGGGAGCTGTTTTTT
cdr3_aa: CASSGGGGQANTGELFF

cdr3_length: 13
clone_size: NA
d_call: NA
v_call: TRBV5-1
j_call: TRBJ2-7
cdr3_nt: TGCGCCAGCAGCGCCGGACAGCCCTACGAGCAGTACTTC
cdr3_aa: CASSAGQPYEQYF

cdr3_length: 15
clone_size: NA
d_call: NA
v_call: TRBV7-9
j_call: TRBJ2-2
cdr3_nt: TGTGCCAGCAGCTTAGGGACATCCGGCACCGGGGAGCTGTTTTTT
cdr3_aa: CASSLGTSGTGELFF

cdr3_length: 16
clone_size: NA
d_call: TRBD1
v_call: TRBV6-6
j_call: TRBJ2-3
cdr3_nt: TGTGCCAGCAGTTATAGGGGGCTCAAAGTGACAGATACGCAGTATTTT
cdr3_aa: CASSYRGLKVTDTQYF

cdr3_length: 16
clone_size: once
d_call: TRBD2
v_call: TRBV4-1
j_call: TRBJ2-2
cdr3_nt: TGCGCCAGCAGCCTGAGCGGGGGCCTGAACACCGGGGAGCTGTTTTTT
cdr3_aa: CASSLSGGLNTGELFF

cdr3_length: 15
clone_size: NA
d_call: TRBD2
v_call: TRBV4-1
j_call: TRBJ2-5
cdr3_nt: TGCGCCAGCAGCCCTAGGGAGGGGAGAAAAGAGACCCAGTACTTC
cdr3_aa: CASSPREGRKETQYF

cdr3_length: 16
clone_size: NA
d_call: TRBD2
v_call: TRBV27
j_call: TRBJ2-7
cdr3_nt: TGTGCCAGCAGTTCCTCGGGGGGGGTAGGACTACGAGGGCAGTACTTC
cdr3_aa: CASSSSGGVGLRGQYF

cdr3_length: 15
clone_size: NA
d_call: TRBD1
v_call: TRBV2
j_call: TRBJ2-7
cdr3_nt: TGTGCCAGCAGTGAAGGGACAGGGTCGTTCGACGAGCAGTACTTC
cdr3_aa: CASSEGTGSFDEQYF

cdr3_length: 16
clone_size: NA
d_call: TRBD2
v_call: TRBV5-1
j_call: TRBJ2-5
cdr3_nt: TGCGCCAGCAGCTTGGCCCTAGCGGGCCCACAAGAGACCCAGTACTTC
cdr3_aa: CASSLALAGPQETQYF